The entry below describes one T cell receptor beta chain. The source of the sample is a study of technical replicates of blood from several donors. Profiled with immunoSEQ multiplex PCR; TCRdb holds only in-frame clones, not every one. The table shows around 60,000 clones, with 80% to 95% occurring only once. Material: PBMCs. The sequence was collected from a human donor in good health. Some clones in this sample may be carry-over from other donors' samples.

CDR3 DNA sequence: TGTGCCAGCAGCCAAGTCAGGGGGACGGAGACCCAGTACTTC. Protein product: CASSQVRGTETQYF. V is TRBV4-2 and J is TRBJ2-5, with 7 bases aligning to TRBD1. This CDR3 has 14 residues. Unmatched junction bases numbered 4, after V lost 1 base and J lost 5 bases. Germline-derived CDR1 and CDR2 are LGHNA and YNFKEQ.